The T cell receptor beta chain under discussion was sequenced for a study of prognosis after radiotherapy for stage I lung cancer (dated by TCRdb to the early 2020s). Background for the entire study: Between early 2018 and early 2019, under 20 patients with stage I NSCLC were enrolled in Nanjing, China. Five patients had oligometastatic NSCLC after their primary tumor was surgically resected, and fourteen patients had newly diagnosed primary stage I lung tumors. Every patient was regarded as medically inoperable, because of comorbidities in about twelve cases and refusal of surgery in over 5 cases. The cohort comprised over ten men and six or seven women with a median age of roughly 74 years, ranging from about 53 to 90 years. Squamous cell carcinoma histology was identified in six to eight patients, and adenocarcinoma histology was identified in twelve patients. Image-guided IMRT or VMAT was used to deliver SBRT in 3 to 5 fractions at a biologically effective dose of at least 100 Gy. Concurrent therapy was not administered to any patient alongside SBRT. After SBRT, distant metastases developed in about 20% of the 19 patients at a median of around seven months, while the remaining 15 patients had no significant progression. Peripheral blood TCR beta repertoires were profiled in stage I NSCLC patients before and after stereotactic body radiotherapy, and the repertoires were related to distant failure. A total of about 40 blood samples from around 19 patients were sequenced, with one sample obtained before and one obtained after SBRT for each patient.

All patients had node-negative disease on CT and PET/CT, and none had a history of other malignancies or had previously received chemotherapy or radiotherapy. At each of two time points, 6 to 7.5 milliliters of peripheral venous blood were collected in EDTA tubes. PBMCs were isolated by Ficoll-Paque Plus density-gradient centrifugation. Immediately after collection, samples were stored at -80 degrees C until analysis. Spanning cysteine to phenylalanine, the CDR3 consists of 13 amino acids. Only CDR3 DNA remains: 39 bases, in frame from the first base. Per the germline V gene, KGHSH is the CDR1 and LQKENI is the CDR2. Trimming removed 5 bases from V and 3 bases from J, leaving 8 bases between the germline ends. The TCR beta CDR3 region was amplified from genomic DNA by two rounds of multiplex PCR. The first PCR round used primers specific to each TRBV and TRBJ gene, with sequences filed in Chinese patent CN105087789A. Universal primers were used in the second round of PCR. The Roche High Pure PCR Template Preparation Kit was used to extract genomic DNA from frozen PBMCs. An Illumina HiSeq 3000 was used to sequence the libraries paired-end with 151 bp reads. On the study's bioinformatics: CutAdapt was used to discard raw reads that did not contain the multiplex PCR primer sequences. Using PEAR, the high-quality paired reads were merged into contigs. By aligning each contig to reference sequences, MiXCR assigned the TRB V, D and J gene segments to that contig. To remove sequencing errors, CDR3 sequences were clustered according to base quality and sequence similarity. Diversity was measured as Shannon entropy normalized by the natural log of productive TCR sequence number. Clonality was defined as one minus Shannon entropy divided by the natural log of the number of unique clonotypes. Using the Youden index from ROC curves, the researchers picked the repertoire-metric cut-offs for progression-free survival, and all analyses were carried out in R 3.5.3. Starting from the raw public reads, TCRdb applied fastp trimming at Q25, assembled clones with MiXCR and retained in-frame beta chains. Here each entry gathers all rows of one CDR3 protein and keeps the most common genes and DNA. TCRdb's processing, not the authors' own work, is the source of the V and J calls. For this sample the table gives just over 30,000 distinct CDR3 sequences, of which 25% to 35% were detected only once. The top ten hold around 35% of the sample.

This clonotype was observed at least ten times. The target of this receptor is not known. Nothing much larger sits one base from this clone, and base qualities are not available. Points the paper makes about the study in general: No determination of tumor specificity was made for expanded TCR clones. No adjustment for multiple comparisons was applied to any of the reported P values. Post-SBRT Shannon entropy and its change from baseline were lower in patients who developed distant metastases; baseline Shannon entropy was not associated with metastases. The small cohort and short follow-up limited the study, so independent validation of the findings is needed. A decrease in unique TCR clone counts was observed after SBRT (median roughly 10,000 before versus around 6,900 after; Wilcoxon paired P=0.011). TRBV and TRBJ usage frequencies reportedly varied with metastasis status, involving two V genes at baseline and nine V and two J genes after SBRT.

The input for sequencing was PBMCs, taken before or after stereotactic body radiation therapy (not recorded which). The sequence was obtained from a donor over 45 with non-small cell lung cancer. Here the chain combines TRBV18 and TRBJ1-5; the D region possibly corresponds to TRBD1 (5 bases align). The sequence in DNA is TGTGCCAGCTCAGGACAAATCAATCAGCCCCAGCATTTT. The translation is CASSGQINQPQHF.